Presented here are 5 T cell receptor beta chains from one specimen sequenced in a study of T cell responses to AZD1222 COVID-19 vaccine. Some clones are missing from TCRdb's copy, which holds only in-frame ones; the method was immunoSEQ multiplex PCR. Among 90,000 to 120,000 clones listed, 70% to 90% were seen once. The material was peripheral blood, obtained 28 days after the second AZD1222 dose. Receptors originate from an adult who received the AZD1222 COVID-19 vaccine.

This clone occurred once. CDR3 bases: TGCAGCGTTGAAGATGGGCAGGGCCTTGGCGAGCAGTACTTC. It translates to CSVEDGQGLGEQYF. The chain employs TRBV29-1 and TRBJ2-7; a possible D gene is TRBD1 (5 bases). The CDR3 contains 14 residues. Per germline, CDR1 SQVTM and CDR2 ANQGSEA. The germline V and J ends were trimmed by 0 bases and 6 bases, with 15 bases remaining between them.

Notes on this clone: One end of the junction does not line up with germline, which may come from a read error. V gene TRBV7-9 combines with J gene TRBJ2-7; D gene ambiguous. This CDR3 has 15 residues. Germline V gene data show CDR1 as SEHNR and CDR2 as FQNEAQ (reference sequence). The chain's CDR3 is CASNPTGTGSHEQYF. DNA of the CDR3: TGTGCCAGCAACCCGACCGGAACGGGCTCCCACGAGCAGTACTTC.

This clone came up once. The J gene is TRBJ2-7, the V gene TRBV4-1; 13 positions match TRBD2. There are 16 residues in the CDR3. The junction had 7 bases not matched to a gene; V was cut back by 3 bases and J by 5 bases. CDR1 is MGHRA, CDR2 YSYEKL, per germline. As DNA, the CDR3 is TGCGCCAGCAGCCAGCCGACTAGCGGGAGGCACCACGAGCAGTACTTC. Translating it yields CASSQPTSGRHHEQYF.

The genes are TRBV24-1 and TRBJ1-2; D possibly corresponds to TRBD1 (6 bases). Trimming stripped 5 bases from V and 2 bases from J, with 11 bases between. CDR1 is KGHDR and CDR2 is SFDVKD in the germline V gene. This CDR3 spans 14 amino acids. DNA for the CDR3: TGTGCCACCAGTGGGAACAGGGTGAACTATGGCTACACCTTC. Its protein is CATSGNRVNYGYTF.

The chain combines TRBV28 with TRBJ2-2; D gene unclear. Per germline, CDR1 MDHEN and CDR2 SYDVKM. There are 17 residues in the CDR3. V was shortened by 2 bases and J by 0 bases, with 13 bases between the two germline ends. The CDR3 coding sequence is TGTGCCAGCAGTTTAATAATCGTGACATCGAACACCGGGGAGCTGTTTTTT. Amino acid sequence: CASSLIIVTSNTGELFF. Full variable domain (rest looked up from reference TRBV28 and TRBJ2-2): DVKVTQSSRYLVKRTGEKVFLECVQDMDHENMFWYRQDPGLGLRLIYFSYDVKMKEKGDIPEGYSVSREKKERFSLILESASTNQTSMYLCASSLIIVTSNTGELFFGEGSRLTVL.